This entry lists 10 T cell receptor beta chains sequenced from one sample in a study of blood T cell repertoires in COVID-19. The assay was immunoSEQ multiplex PCR, and TCRdb's table has in-frame clones only and misses some. The sample has around 250,000 clones; around nine tenths are singletons. Source material: PBMCs or T cells enriched from blood (not recorded which). The origin of the receptors is a woman aged 40-49 years who had been exposed to COVID-19.

The chain is built from TRBV19 and TRBJ2-7; D might be TRBD2 (5 bases). Germline lookup yields CDR1 LNHDA and CDR2 SQIVND (reference sequence). There are 13 residues in the CDR3. Trimming removed 6 bases at V and 2 bases at J, with 11 bases between. CDR3 in amino acids: CASSRPGTYEQYF. The CDR3 DNA follows: TGTGCCAGTAGCCGGCCGGGAACCTACGAGCAGTACTTC.

The J gene is TRBJ1-2, the V gene TRBV6-1; the match to TRBD1 covers 8 bases. The CDR3 covers 15 residues. J was trimmed by 4 bases and V by 2 bases; bases with no gene match: 6. Germline assignment: CDR1 MNHNS and CDR2 SASEGT. Written as DNA, the CDR3 is TGTGCCAGCAGTGAACCTGGACAGGGCCCCTATGGCTACACCTTC. As protein: CASSEPGQGPYGYTF.

V usage is TRBV10-3 and J usage is TRBJ2-2; possible D gene TRBD1, 5 bases. V shed 7 bases and J shed 3 bases, with 9 bases lying between them. There are 13 residues in the CDR3. Germline-derived CDR1 and CDR2 are ENHRY and SYGVKD. CDR3 sequence reads: CAIKGQDTGELFF. CDR3 nucleotides: TGTGCCATCAAAGGACAAGACACCGGGGAGCTGTTTTTT.

V usage is TRBV13 and J usage is TRBJ2-2; 10 bases agree with TRBD1. The CDR3 has 15 amino acids. Looked up from germline, CDR1 is PRHDT and CDR2 is FYEKMQ (reference sequence). J lost 8 bases, V lost 3 bases, and 6 bases had no gene match. In nucleotides, the CDR3 is TGTGCCAGCAGCTTTACGACAGGGGGCCGGGGGGAGCTGTTTTTT. Translating it yields CASSFTTGGRGELFF.

This clone was detected once. CDR3 DNA: TGTGCCAGCAGCTGGTCCCGAGGAGGAGCTTTCTTT. This sequence encodes CASSWSRGGAFF. The J gene is TRBJ1-1, the V gene TRBV11-2; D remains unclear. The CDR3 length is 12 residues. Germline V gene data show CDR1 as SGHAT and CDR2 as FQNNGV. V was cut by 4 bases and J by 10 bases, with 13 bases left in between.

This chain links TRBV9 with TRBJ2-2, with 12 bases lining up with TRBD2. The CDR3 runs to 17 residues. CDR1 SGDLS and CDR2 YYNGEE come from the germline V gene. V dropped 0 bases and J dropped 7; count of bases not matched to a gene: 7. CDR3 coding DNA: TGTGCCAGCAGCGTAGGACTAGCGGGGGCCGGTGGCGGGGAGCTGTTTTTT. The encoded protein is CASSVGLAGAGGGELFF.

The chain uses TRBV5-4 and TRBJ2-5; 13 bases fit TRBD2. With 2 bases clipped from V and 0 bases from J, the junction kept 1 base outside the gene matches. Per the germline V gene, CDR1 is SGHNT and CDR2 is YYREEE (reference sequence). The CDR3 runs 16 residues. CDR3 nucleotide sequence: TGTGCCAGCAGCTTTGGACTAGCGGGGGACCAAGAGACCCAGTACTTC. Encoded protein: CASSFGLAGDQETQYF.

The chain is built from TRBV29-1 and TRBJ2-1; 8 nucleotides agree with TRBD2. This CDR3 contains 16 residues. The trim removed 7 bases at V and 8 bases at J, leaving 19 bases unmatched. CDR1 and CDR2 (germline): SQVTM, ANQGSEA. DNA of the CDR3: TGCAGCGCCTATGGGACTAGAACTATCCAGCCGGATGAGCAGTTCTTC. Protein product: CSAYGTRTIQPDEQFF.

The rearrangement joins TRBV12-3 or TRBV12-4 to TRBJ1-2; TRBD1 agrees at 9 bases. This CDR3 has 13 amino acids. The V gene end was trimmed by 6 bases and the J gene end by 7 bases; junction bases not matched to a gene: 6. CDR3 in amino acids: CASRYRTGAGYTF. The CDR3 region has the DNA TGTGCCAGCAGATACCGGACAGGGGCTGGCTACACCTTC.

The chain combines TRBV7-9 with TRBJ1-6; no clear D. V was cut by 4 bases and J by 8 bases, with 15 bases left in between. This CDR3 contains 15 residues. Per the germline V gene, CDR1 is SEHNR and CDR2 is FQNEAQ (reference sequence). The CDR3 bases are TGTGCCAGCAGCTCAGATACAGAAACCTATTCACCCCTCCACTTT. Protein sequence: CASSSDTETYSPLHF.